Below, 14 T cell receptor beta chains from the same sample are listed, as sequenced in a study of T cells after yellow fever vaccination. TCRdb processed the 5' RACE reads anew with MiXCR; each CDR3 protein has one entry. The repertoire holds roughly 310,000 distinct CDR3 sequences, with roughly 4% as singletons. Sequencing was performed on PBMCs, taken on the day of the yellow fever booster vaccination. These receptors were obtained from a man between 18 and 29 years old who received the YFV17D yellow fever vaccine.

This clonotype was recorded many times. The chain combines TRBV5-1 with TRBJ1-2, with a tentative D call TRBD1 (5 bases). CDR1 and CDR2 from the germline V gene are SGHRS and YFSETQ. The V and J ends lost 3 bases and 4 bases respectively, with 22 bases between them. This CDR3 spans 17 amino acids. As DNA, the CDR3 is TGCGCCAGCAGCTCTCTTTCGTCGGGGACGGGTATCTATGGCTACACCTTC. This codes for CASSSLSSGTGIYGYTF.

This clonotype was seen a few times. This chain connects TRBV12-3 or TRBV12-4 to TRBJ1-4; D is possibly TRBD1 (5 bases). The CDR3 length is 12 residues. The V and J ends lost 6 bases and 7 bases respectively, with 9 bases between them. The CDR3: CASRVRGEKLFF. Written as DNA, the CDR3 is TGTGCCAGCAGAGTAAGGGGTGAAAAACTGTTTTTT.

This clonotype was found many times. CDR3 sequence (DNA): TGCGCCAGCAGTCATGACAGGGGGAACTATGGCTACACCTTC. Translated: CASSHDRGNYGYTF. The gene calls are TRBV5-1 and TRBJ1-2; TRBD1 matches at 9 bases. The CDR3 is made up of 14 amino acids. V shed 5 bases, J shed 2 bases, and the junction held 4 bases outside the gene matches. CDR1 is SGHRS and CDR2 is YFSETQ in the germline V gene.

The chain employs TRBV7-2 and TRBJ1-1; TRBD1 aligns across 7 bases. The V gene's germline CDR1 is SGHTA and CDR2 FQGNSA. Trimming cost V 5 bases and J 3 bases; bases outside gene matches: 6. The CDR3 consists of 14 residues. The CDR3 protein is CASSPYRGDTEAFF. The CDR3 DNA sequence: TGTGCCAGCAGCCCCTACAGGGGCGACACTGAAGCTTTCTTT.

The chain is built from TRBV12-3 or TRBV12-4 and TRBJ1-2, with D tentatively TRBD1 (6 bases). V dropped 5 bases and J dropped 5 bases, with 12 bases sitting between them. CDR3 length: 13 residues. The CDR3 loop is CASSADSVYGYTF. The CDR3 DNA follows: TGTGCCAGCAGTGCGGACAGCGTTTATGGCTACACCTTC.

This clonotype came up many times. The chain carries TRBV20-1 and TRBJ2-5, with 9 bases matching TRBD2. Germline V gene lookup returns CDR1 DFQATT and CDR2 SNEGSKA (reference sequence). This CDR3 spans 12 amino acids. The chain's CDR3 is CGVGTSSETQYF. The CDR3 DNA is TGCGGGGTGGGGACTAGCTCCGAGACCCAGTACTTC.

V usage is TRBV5-1 and J usage is TRBJ2-7, with 9 nucleotides matching TRBD1. This CDR3 contains 14 residues. Germline lookup yields CDR1 SGHRS and CDR2 YFSETQ. V lost 7 bases to trimming and J lost 2 bases; unmatched junction nucleotides: 7. The CDR3 coding sequence is TGCGCCAGCGCTACCGGGACAGGGACCTACGAGCAGTACGTC. Amino acids: CASATGTGTYEQYV.

This chain connects TRBV13 to TRBJ1-1; D is ambiguous. There are 15 residues in the CDR3. The germline V gene has CDR1 PRHDT and CDR2 FYEKMQ (reference sequence). V lost 3 bases to trimming and J lost 4 bases, with 15 bases between them. CDR3 sequence reads: CASSLPPGSGTEAFF. The CDR3, as DNA: TGTGCCAGCAGCTTGCCCCCTGGGAGTGGCACTGAAGCTTTCTTT.

This clonotype was observed a handful of times. The chain employs TRBV7-8 and TRBJ2-2; D is possibly TRBD1 (5 bases). Looked up from germline, CDR1 is SGHVS and CDR2 is FQNEAQ. Between the trimmed V and J ends, which lost 3 bases and 4 bases, there was a span of 15 bases. The CDR3 consists of 16 residues. The CDR3 is CASSFLSGWPTGELFF. CDR3 DNA sequence: TGTGCCAGCAGCTTTTTATCAGGGTGGCCCACCGGGGAGCTGTTTTTT.

Ten or more counts support this clonotype. The chain uses TRBV5-1 and TRBJ2-2; perhaps TRBD1 as D (6 bases). V dropped 2 bases and J dropped 5 bases, with 13 bases sitting between them. There are 15 residues in the CDR3. Per germline, CDR1 SGHRS and CDR2 YFSETQ. The CDR3 sequence is CASSFAGDSTGELFF. CDR3 coding DNA: TGCGCCAGCAGCTTCGCAGGGGATTCAACCGGGGAGCTGTTTTTT.

Many counts were recorded for this clonotype. The chain couples TRBV12-3 or TRBV12-4 to TRBJ2-5; 11 nucleotides align to TRBD2. Unmatched junction bases numbered 2, after V lost 5 bases and J lost 0 bases. This CDR3 region has 15 residues. As DNA, the CDR3 is TGTGCCAGCAGTGGACTAGCGGGCGACCAAGAGACCCAGTACTTC. The encoded protein is CASSGLAGDQETQYF.

This clonotype has more than one count but fewer than ten. The V call is TRBV7-2, the J call TRBJ1-4; D remains unclear. V was clipped by 5 bases and J by 0 bases, with 7 bases between them. This CDR3 contains 14 residues. The germline V gene encodes CDR1 SGHTA and CDR2 FQGNSA. The CDR3 here is CASSAFATNEKLFF. DNA for the CDR3: TGTGCCAGCAGCGCCTTTGCAACTAATGAAAAACTGTTTTTT.

The chain uses TRBV27 and TRBJ2-7, with no clear D. The V gene's germline CDR1 is MNHEY and CDR2 SMNVEV (reference sequence). The germline V and J ends were trimmed by 4 bases and 3 bases, with 10 bases remaining between them. This CDR3 region has 13 residues. The CDR3 spells CASSWNADYEQYF. CDR3 nucleotides: TGTGCCAGCAGTTGGAATGCCGACTACGAGCAGTACTTC.

About this clonotype itself: At one of its ends the junction is not consistent with the germline gene, which may arise from a read error. The V call is TRBV7-2, the J call TRBJ2-2; perhaps TRBD2 as D (6 bases). CDR1 is SGHTA and CDR2 is FQGNSA in the germline V gene. This CDR3 comprises 13 residues. The DNA of the CDR3 is TGTGCCAGCAGCTTACAGGGCACCGGGGGGCTGTTTTTT. This codes for CASSLQGTGGLFF.